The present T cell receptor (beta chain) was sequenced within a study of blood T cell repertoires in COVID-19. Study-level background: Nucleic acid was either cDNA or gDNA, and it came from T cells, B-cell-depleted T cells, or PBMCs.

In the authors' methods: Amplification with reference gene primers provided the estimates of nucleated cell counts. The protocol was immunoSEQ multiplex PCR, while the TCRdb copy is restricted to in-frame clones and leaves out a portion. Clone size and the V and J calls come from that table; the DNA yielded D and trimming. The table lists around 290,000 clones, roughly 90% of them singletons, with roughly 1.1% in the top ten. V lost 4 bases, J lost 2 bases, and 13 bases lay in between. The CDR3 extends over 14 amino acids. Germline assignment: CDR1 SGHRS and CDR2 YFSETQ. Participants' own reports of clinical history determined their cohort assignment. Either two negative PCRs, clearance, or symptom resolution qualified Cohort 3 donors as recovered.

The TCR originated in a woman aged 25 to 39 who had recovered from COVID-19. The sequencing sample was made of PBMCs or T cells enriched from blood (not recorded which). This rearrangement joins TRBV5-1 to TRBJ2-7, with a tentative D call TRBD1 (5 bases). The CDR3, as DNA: TGCGCCAGCAGCCCGCAAGGACAAACCTACGAGCAGTACTTC. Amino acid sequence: CASSPQGQTYEQYF.